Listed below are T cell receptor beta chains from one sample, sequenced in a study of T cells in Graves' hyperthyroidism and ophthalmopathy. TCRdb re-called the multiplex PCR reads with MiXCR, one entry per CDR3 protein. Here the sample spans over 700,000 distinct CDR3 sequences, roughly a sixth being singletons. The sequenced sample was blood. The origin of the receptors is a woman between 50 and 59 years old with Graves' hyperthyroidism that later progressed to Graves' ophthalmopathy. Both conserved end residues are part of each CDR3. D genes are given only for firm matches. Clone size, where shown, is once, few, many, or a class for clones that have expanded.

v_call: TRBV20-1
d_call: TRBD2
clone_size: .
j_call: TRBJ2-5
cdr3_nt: TGCAGTGCTAGATTGGGGAGCGGGAGTCTGGTAGAGACCCAGTACTTC
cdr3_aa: CSARLGSGSLVETQYF

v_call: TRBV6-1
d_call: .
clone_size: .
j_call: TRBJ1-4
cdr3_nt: TGTGCCAGCAGAAGGACATTTTCGGACCGGGGTGAAAAACTGTTTTTT
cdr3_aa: CASRRTFSDRGEKLFF

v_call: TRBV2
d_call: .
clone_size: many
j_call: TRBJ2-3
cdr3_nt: TGTGCCAGCAGTGACTTGCGTACAGGGCCCACAGATACGCAGTATTTT
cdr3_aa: CASSDLRTGPTDTQYF

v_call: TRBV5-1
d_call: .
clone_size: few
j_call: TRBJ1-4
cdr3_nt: TGCGCCAGCAGCTTGGCCGGGCGGCTTAATGAAAAACTGTTTTTT
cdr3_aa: CASSLAGRLNEKLFF

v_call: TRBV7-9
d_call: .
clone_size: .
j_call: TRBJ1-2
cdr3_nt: TGTGCCAGCAGCTACCGGGACACGGATGGCTACACCTTC
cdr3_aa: CASSYRDTDGYTF

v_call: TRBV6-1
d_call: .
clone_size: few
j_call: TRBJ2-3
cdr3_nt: TGTGCCAGCAGTGAGTTTGCCTTACACACAGATACGCAGTATTTT
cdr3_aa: CASSEFALHTDTQYF

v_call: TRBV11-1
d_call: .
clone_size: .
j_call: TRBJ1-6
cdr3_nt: TGTGCCAGCAGCCCGTTCTCCGGGGCACCCCTCCACTTT
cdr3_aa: CASSPFSGAPLHF

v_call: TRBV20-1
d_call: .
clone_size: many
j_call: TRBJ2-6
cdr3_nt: TGCAGTGCTCCTTCAACTGGGGCCAACGTCCTGACTTTC
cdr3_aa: CSAPSTGANVLTF

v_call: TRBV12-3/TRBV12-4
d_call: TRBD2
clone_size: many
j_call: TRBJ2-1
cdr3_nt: TGTGCCAGCAGACCTCTAGCGGGGGAAACCTACAATGAGCAGTTCTTC
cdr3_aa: CASRPLAGETYNEQFF

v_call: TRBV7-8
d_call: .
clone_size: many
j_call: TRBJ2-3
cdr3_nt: TGTGCCAGCAGCTTAGATCCAGCCACAGATACGCAGTATTTT
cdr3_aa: CASSLDPATDTQYF

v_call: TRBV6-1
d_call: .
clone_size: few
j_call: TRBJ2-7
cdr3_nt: TGTGCCAGCAGTGAAGGGTCAGGGGCCTACGAGCAGTACTTC
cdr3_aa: CASSEGSGAYEQYF

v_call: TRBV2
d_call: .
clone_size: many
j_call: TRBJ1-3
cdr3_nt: TGTGCCAGCAGCGTGGACAGCTACTCTGGAAACACCATATATTTT
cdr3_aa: CASSVDSYSGNTIYF

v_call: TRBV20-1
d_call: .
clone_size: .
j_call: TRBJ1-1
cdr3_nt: TGCAGTGCTGGGGAGAGGGGCACTGAAGCTTTCTTT
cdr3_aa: CSAGERGTEAFF

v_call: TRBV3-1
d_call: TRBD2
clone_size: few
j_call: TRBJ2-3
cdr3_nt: TGTGCCAGCAGCCAAACCCGGACTAGCGGGGGGGCAGATACGCAGTATTTT
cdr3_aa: CASSQTRTSGGADTQYF

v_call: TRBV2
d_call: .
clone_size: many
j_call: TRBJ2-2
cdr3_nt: TGTGCCAGCAGAGGGGCGAGCGGGGAGCTGTTTTTT
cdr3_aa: CASRGASGELFF

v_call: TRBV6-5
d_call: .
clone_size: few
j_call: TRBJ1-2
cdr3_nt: TGTGCCAGCAGTTACGCAACAGTGAACTATGGCTACACCTTC
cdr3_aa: CASSYATVNYGYTF

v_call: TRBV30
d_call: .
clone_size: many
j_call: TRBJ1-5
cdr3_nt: TGTGCCTGGAGTGTGCAGTTCGGGGGGCCCCAGCATTTT
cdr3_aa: CAWSVQFGGPQHF

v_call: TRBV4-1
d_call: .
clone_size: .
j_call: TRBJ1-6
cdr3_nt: TGCGCCAGCAGCCAAGCGATGGCTTCACCCCTCCACTTT
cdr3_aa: CASSQAMASPLHF

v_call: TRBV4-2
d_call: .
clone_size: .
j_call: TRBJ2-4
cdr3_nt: TGTGCCAGCAGCCAAGATTGGGGTGGCAAAAACATTCAGTACTTC
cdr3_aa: CASSQDWGGKNIQYF

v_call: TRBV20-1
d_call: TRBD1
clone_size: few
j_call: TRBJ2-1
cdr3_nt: TGCAGTGCTAGACCGCCCGGGACAGGGATCTACAATGAGCAGTTCTTC
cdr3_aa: CSARPPGTGIYNEQFF

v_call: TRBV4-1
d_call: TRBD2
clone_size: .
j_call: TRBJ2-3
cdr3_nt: TGCGCCAGCAGCCAAGCAAGTGTAGCGGGGAGTACAGATACGCAGTATTTT
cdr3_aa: CASSQASVAGSTDTQYF

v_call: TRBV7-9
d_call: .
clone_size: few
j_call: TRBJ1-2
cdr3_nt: TGTGCCAGCAGCTTAGCAGGCACCAGTTCGGTCCATGGCTACACCTTC
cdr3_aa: CASSLAGTSSVHGYTF

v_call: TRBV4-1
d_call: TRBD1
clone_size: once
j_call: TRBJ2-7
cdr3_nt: TGTGCCAGCAGCCAAGATCACAGGGGACAGGGACGCTACGAGCAGTACTTC
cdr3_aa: CASSQDHRGQGRYEQYF

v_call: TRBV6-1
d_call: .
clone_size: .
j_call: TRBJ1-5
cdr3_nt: TGTGCCAGCGGTCCCGGGGGTGATCAGCCCCAGCATTTT
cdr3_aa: CASGPGGDQPQHF